A single sample gave rise to the 9 T cell receptor beta chains below, sequenced in a study of blood T cell repertoires in COVID-19 (dated by TCRdb to the early 2020s). Library preparation employed the immunoSEQ multiplex PCR assay. The clones in this table, taken by TCRdb from immuneACCESS, are in-frame only. Not every clone is retained; where verified, under half of the shortfall comes from an unresolved V gene, and the cause of the rest is unknown. The sample profile shows roughly 97,000 clones; 87% of them were found once. About 15% of the sample rests with the top ten. Sequenced input: peripheral blood. The origin of the receptors is a man aged 50 to 59 with acute or convalescent COVID-19.

V gene TRBV7-8 combines with J gene TRBJ2-7; weak D call: TRBD1 (6 bases). The V gene's germline CDR1 is SGHVS and CDR2 FQNEAQ. Trimming left V 6 bases short and J 3 bases short, with 15 bases between. The CDR3 has 14 residues. This CDR3 is CASRPTTGNYEQYF. The CDR3 coding sequence is TGTGCCAGCAGACCTACGACAGGAAACTACGAGCAGTACTTC.

The chain couples TRBV5-1 to TRBJ2-1, with D possibly TRBD2 on 6 matching bases. The V end lost 4 bases, the J end lost 7 bases, and 18 bases lay between the germline ends. Germline CDR1 is SGHRS and CDR2 is YFSETQ. The CDR3 consists of 15 residues. The CDR3 bases are TGCGCCAGCAGCCCGGGACTCCCCCCCGGGAATGAGCAGTTCTTC. Translated: CASSPGLPPGNEQFF.

This clone was seen a few times. This CDR3 is also generated by other DNA sequences in the sample. The chain links TRBV29-1 to TRBJ2-1; TRBD2 aligns across 7 bases. V was pared by 6 bases and J by 6 bases, with 5 bases of the junction left unmatched. The germline V gene encodes CDR1 SQVTM and CDR2 ANQGSEA. The length of the CDR3 is 12 residues. The CDR3 region is CSVGGERNEQFF. The CDR3 DNA reads as TGCAGCGTGGGGGGGGAGCGCAATGAGCAGTTCTTC.

V usage is TRBV25-1 and J usage is TRBJ2-1, with a possible D match to TRBD2 (5 bases). The CDR3 is made up of 14 amino acids. CDR1 is MGHDK, CDR2 SYGVNS, per germline. Trimming took off 8 bases at V and 7 bases at J, with 18 bases between the two ends. The CDR3 nucleotides are TGTGCCAGCGGAGAGAAGCGGACCAAGAATGAGCAGTTCTTC. This codes for CASGEKRTKNEQFF.

The chain is built from TRBV14 and TRBJ2-6; the D is unclear. The ends were cut back, 8 bases at V and 3 bases at J, with 8 bases in the middle. From germline, CDR1 is SGHDN and CDR2 FVKESK. CDR3 length equals 13 residues. The CDR3 protein is CASDRSGANVLTF. The CDR3, as DNA: TGTGCCAGCGACCGGAGTGGGGCCAACGTCCTGACTTTC.

V gene TRBV6-1 combines with J gene TRBJ1-2, with D perhaps matching TRBD1 (6 bases). The CDR3 consists of 13 residues. V shed 1 base and J shed 8 bases, with 11 bases lying between them. CDR1 is MNHNS and CDR2 is SASEGT in the germline V gene. The CDR3 region has the DNA TGTGCCAGCAGTGAAGTCAGGGGAAGCGGCTACACCTTC. This gives the protein CASSEVRGSGYTF.

This clone has more than one count but fewer than ten. The rearrangement links TRBV28 to TRBJ1-5, with D uncertain. V was cut by 7 bases and J by 0 bases, with 7 bases left in between. Germline lookup yields CDR1 MDHEN and CDR2 SYDVKM. The CDR3 extends over 13 amino acids. CDR3 protein: CASTSYSNQPQHF. The CDR3 DNA reads as TGTGCCAGCACCTCGTATAGCAATCAGCCCCAGCATTTT. The full variable domain, with the rest looked up from reference TRBV28 and TRBJ1-5, is DVKVTQSSRYLVKRTGEKVFLECVQDMDHENMFWYRQDPGLGLRLIYFSYDVKMKEKGDIPEGYSVSREKKERFSLILESASTNQTSMYLCASTSYSNQPQHFGDGTRLSIL.

The chain couples TRBV5-6 to TRBJ1-3; TRBD1 matches 7 bases. Trimming took 4 bases from V and 4 from J; bases not matched to a gene: 5. The CDR3 sequence is 14 residues long. CDR1 is SGHDT and CDR2 is YYEEEE in the germline V gene. The CDR3 is CASSHPTGGNTIYF. CDR3 bases: TGTGCCAGCAGCCACCCGACAGGGGGAAACACCATATATTTT.

V gene TRBV2 combines with J gene TRBJ2-2, with D perhaps matching TRBD1 (5 bases). The CDR3 sequence is 13 residues long. Trimming pared 7 bases from V and 7 bases from J, leaving 13 bases between. CDR1 and CDR2 from the germline V gene are SNHLY and FYNNEI. The CDR3 DNA is TGTGCCAGCAAGCACAGGAGAGGCGGGGAGCTGTTTTTT. Protein product: CASKHRRGGELFF.